The present entry profiles one T cell receptor beta chain with its context. Its specificity is not known. This specimen belongs to a study of T-cell memory formation after mild COVID-19. Study outcomes and limitations: The appearance of some responding clones in pre-infection memory suggested that cross-reactive memory joined. Day 15 to 85 contracting clones showed balanced CD4/CD8; later expanders leaned CD4+.

TCRdb re-called the 5' RACE reads through MiXCR, storing one row per CDR3 protein. There are about 350,000 distinct CDR3 sequences in the sample; about 13% occur only once, and approximately 22% lies in the top ten. Sequencing input: PBMCs or a T cell subset sorted from them (not recorded which). The source is a man younger than 35 who had mild COVID-19 (a few samples of this study predate the infection). Cell type and time point are not known.

CDR3 DNA: TGCAGTGCGCGCACAGATGGGAACACTGAAGCTTTCTTT. This sequence encodes CSARTDGNTEAFF. This chain uses TRBV20-1 with TRBJ1-1; D gene unclear. Germline loops: CDR1 DFQATT, CDR2 SNEGSKA (reference sequence). The CDR3 length is 13 residues. V dropped 6 bases and J dropped 1 base, with 12 bases sitting between them.